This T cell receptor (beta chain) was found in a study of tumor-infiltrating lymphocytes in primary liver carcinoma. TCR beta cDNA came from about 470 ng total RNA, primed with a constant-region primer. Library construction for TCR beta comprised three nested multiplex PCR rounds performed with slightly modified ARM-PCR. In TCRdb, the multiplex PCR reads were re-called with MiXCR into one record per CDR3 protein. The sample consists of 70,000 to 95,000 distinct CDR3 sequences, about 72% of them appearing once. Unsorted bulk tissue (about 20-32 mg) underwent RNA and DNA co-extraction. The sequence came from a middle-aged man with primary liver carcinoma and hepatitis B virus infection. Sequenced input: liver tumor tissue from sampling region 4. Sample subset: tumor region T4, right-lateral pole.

CDR3 bases: TGTGCCAGCAGTAATCAGGGAGTGGGGACTGAAGCTTTCTTT. This gives the protein CASSNQGVGTEAFF. This chain links TRBV6-5 with TRBJ1-1; weak D call: TRBD1 (5 bases). V shed 5 bases and J shed 5 bases, with 15 bases lying between them. The CDR3 totals 14 residues. Looked up from germline, CDR1 is MNHEY and CDR2 is SVGAGI.